Shown below are 22 T cell receptor beta chains from a single sample sequenced in a study of post-analysis software for immune sequencing data. Regarding the study as a whole: Several TRBV segments occurring more often in patients than controls included TRBV5-6, TRBV5-1 and TRBV20-1.

cDNA libraries of TCR beta carried unique molecular identifiers. Each CDR3 protein is one row after TCRdb ran MiXCR on the PCR reads. The sample lists roughly 800,000 distinct CDR3 sequences, roughly 27% occurring once. For these TCRs, the target antigens are not known. Sequencing was done on a sample of blood. These receptors were collected from a girl aged 10-17 years with multiple sclerosis.

The rearrangement joins TRBV5-1 to TRBJ2-5; TRBD2 matches 11 bases. V shed 4 bases, J shed 1 base, and the junction held 3 bases outside the gene matches. The germline gives CDR1 SGHRS, CDR2 YFSETQ. The CDR3 runs 15 residues. For the CDR3, the DNA is TGCGCCAGCAGCCCAGGGACTAGCGGCCAAGAGACCCAGTACTTC. It specifies CASSPGTSGQETQYF.

This clonotype turned up a few times. The chain employs TRBV5-1 and TRBJ2-1; 15 bases match TRBD2. Trimming cost V 4 bases and J 8 bases; bases outside gene matches: 10. Germline V gene sequence: CDR1 SGHRS, CDR2 YFSETQ. The CDR3 has 17 residues. This chain's CDR3 is CASSIRTSGGGRHEQFF. The CDR3 region has the DNA TGCGCCAGCAGCATAAGGACTAGCGGGGGGGGGAGACATGAGCAGTTCTTC.

This clonotype has a handful of counts. The rearrangement links TRBV27 to TRBJ2-1, with 7 bases lining up with TRBD2. This CDR3 region has 16 residues. Germline lookup yields CDR1 MNHEY and CDR2 SMNVEV (reference sequence). V gave up 1 base and J gave up 4 bases; unmatched junction bases: 7. CDR3 sequence (DNA): TGTGCCAGCAGTTTATACGGCGGGAGAAGGTACAATGAGCAGTTCTTC. Translated, it gives CASSLYGGRRYNEQFF.

The chain employs TRBV3-1 and TRBJ2-3, with D possibly matching TRBD2 (6 bases). The germline gives CDR1 LGHDT, CDR2 YNNKEL (reference sequence). Trimming shortened V by 0 bases and J by 8 bases, and 12 bases separated the two germline ends. The CDR3 length is 14 residues. The CDR3 region is CASSQDLGGSTQYF. In DNA form, the CDR3 reads TGTGCCAGCAGCCAAGATCTTGGGGGGAGTACGCAGTATTTT.

The chain recombines TRBV6-5 with TRBJ2-1, with 9 positions matching TRBD2. The V gene end was trimmed by 4 bases and the J gene end by 5 bases; junction bases not matched to a gene: 9. CDR1 is MNHEY and CDR2 is SVGAGI in the germline V gene. The CDR3 is made up of 16 amino acids. CDR3 sequence (DNA): TGTGCCAGCAGTTCCCCGGGCGGGAGGGCGAACAATGAGCAGTTCTTC. Translating gives CASSSPGGRANNEQFF.

The chain joins TRBV4-1 to TRBJ2-5, with D hard to call. The length of the CDR3 is 13 residues. V lost 1 base and J lost 5, with 8 bases in between. CDR1 and CDR2 (germline): MGHRA, YSYEKL. The CDR3 region has the DNA TGCGCCAGCAGCCAAGTGCTAGGGGAGACCCAGTACTTC. Protein: CASSQVLGETQYF.

The chain has TRBV5-1 and TRBJ1-1; weak D call: TRBD1 (5 bases). The CDR3 contains 14 residues. Germline CDR1 is SGHRS and CDR2 is YFSETQ. Trimming shortened V by 4 bases and J by 4 bases, and 14 bases separated the two germline ends. The CDR3 DNA sequence: TGCGCCAGCAGCGGGGCAGGCAGGGCCACTGAAGCTTTCTTT. Translated, it gives CASSGAGRATEAFF. The whole variable domain, remainder taken from reference TRBV5-1 and TRBJ1-1, is KAGVTQTPRYLIKTRGQQVTLSCSPISGHRSVSWYQQTPGQGLQFLFEYFSETQRNKGNFPGRFSGRQFSNSRSEMNVSTLELGDSALYLCASSGAGRATEAFFGQGTRLTVV.

Ten or more counts support this clonotype. This chain joins TRBV5-1 and TRBJ2-1, with 9 bases identical to TRBD1. The CDR3 is 14 amino acids. Germline loops: CDR1 SGHRS, CDR2 YFSETQ. V was clipped by 4 bases and J by 9 bases; unmatched bases: 8. The CDR3 spells CASSIQGADSEQFF. The CDR3 region has the DNA TGCGCCAGCAGCATACAGGGGGCTGACTCTGAGCAGTTCTTC.

The V and J genes are TRBV20-1 and TRBJ2-5; 10 positions agree with TRBD2. This CDR3 has 15 amino acids. Germline CDR1 and CDR2: DFQATT and SNEGSKA (reference sequence). J lost 5 bases, V lost 3 bases, and 9 bases had no gene match. The CDR3 sequence: CSASGASGGVETQYF. DNA for the CDR3: TGCAGTGCTAGTGGGGCTAGCGGGGGCGTGGAGACCCAGTACTTC.

Worth noting for this clonotype: A much larger clonotype is one base distant, so this may be a read error. The chain has TRBV6-1 and TRBJ2-1; 7 bases map to TRBD2. Germline values: CDR1 MNHNS, CDR2 SASEGT. The CDR3 spans 15 residues. Here the CDR3 reads CAGSNPVGGGYEQFF. CDR3 coding DNA: TGTGCCGGCAGTAACCCGGTGGGGGGGGGATATGAGCAGTTCTTC.

This chain connects TRBV20-1 to TRBJ2-7; no clear D gene. Trimming cost V 6 bases and J 4 bases, with 16 bases left between them. Germline V gene sequence: CDR1 DFQATT, CDR2 SNEGSKA (reference sequence). The CDR3 is made up of 13 amino acids. The CDR3 protein is CSARPSATYEQYF. The CDR3 bases are TGCAGTGCCCGACCGAGCGCTACGTACGAGCAGTACTTC.

This clonotype was counted ten times or more. The genes are TRBV4-3 and TRBJ2-7, with TRBD1 identical over 10 bases. The CDR3 covers 16 residues. Germline V gene data show CDR1 as LGHNA and CDR2 as YSLEER. The V segment lost 0 bases and the J segment 4 bases; nucleotides outside the gene matches: 6. In nucleotides, the CDR3 is TGCGCCAGCAGCCAAGATGTCCGGGGACAGGGGTACGAGCAGTACTTC. This sequence encodes CASSQDVRGQGYEQYF.

The rearrangement links TRBV12-3 or TRBV12-4 to TRBJ1-4, with D uncertain. The V gene lost 7 bases and the J gene lost 7 bases, with 13 bases spanning the gap. The CDR3 is 13 amino acids. The CDR3, as DNA: TGTGCCAGCACCACTCTAGGGATTGAAAAACTGTTTTTT. It codes for CASTTLGIEKLFF.

V and J are TRBV6-6 and TRBJ2-4; 8 nucleotides match TRBD2. The last part of the DNA fits TRBJ2-7 better; the J call may be wrong. This CDR3 is built from 14 residues. Germline V lookup: CDR1 MNHNY, CDR2 SVGAGI (reference sequence). The CDR3 DNA follows: TGTGCCAGCACCTACGGGGGGGCATGGCACGAGCAGTACTTC. This sequence encodes CASTYGGAWHEQYF.

As for this clonotype: Just one base apart from a much larger clone, this may be a read error. The V gene is TRBV29-1, the J gene TRBJ2-5; D remains unclear. CDR3 size: 14 residues. Trimming removed 8 bases from V and 11 bases from J, with 27 bases in between. Germline V gene sequence: CDR1 SQVTM, CDR2 ANQGSEA. The CDR3 region is CSTDVGLGRREQYF. The CDR3 DNA follows: TGCAGCACCGACGTGGGTCTCGGTCGGCGAGAGCAGTACTTC.

This clonotype was picked up a small number of times. The chain joins TRBV28 to TRBJ2-5, with 7 bases lining up with TRBD1. Germline lookup yields CDR1 MDHEN and CDR2 SYDVKM. The V segment lost 5 bases and the J segment 11 bases; nucleotides outside the gene matches: 20. This CDR3 comprises 16 residues. The CDR3 loop reads CASSQSRDRGLEEQYF. The CDR3 DNA follows: TGTGCCAGCAGTCAGAGCCGGGACAGAGGCCTAGAGGAGCAGTACTTC.

CDR3 sequence reads: CASSQDRTGGGYETQYF. CDR3 in DNA: TGTGCCAGCAGCCAAGATCGGACAGGGGGAGGATACGAGACCCAGTACTTC. The chain employs TRBV14 and TRBJ2-5; TRBD1 aligns across 10 bases. CDR3 length: 17 residues. V trimming: 0 bases; J trimming: 5 bases; junction bases outside the gene matches: 9. Germline V gene sequence: CDR1 SGHDN, CDR2 FVKESK.

The chain recombines TRBV20-1 with TRBJ2-3, with D perhaps matching TRBD2 (6 bases). CDR1 is DFQATT, CDR2 SNEGSKA, per germline (reference sequence). CDR3 size: 16 residues. Trimming took off 7 bases at V and 1 base at J, with 21 bases between the two ends. The CDR3 region is CSVSDPGAKGTDTQYF. In DNA, the CDR3 is TGCAGTGTTAGCGATCCGGGAGCCAAGGGCACAGATACGCAGTATTTT.

As DNA, the CDR3 is TGTGCCAGCAGCTTAGAAAATGGCAGGCTCGAAGGCGGATATGGCTACACCTTC. This gives the protein CASSLENGRLEGGYGYTF. The gene calls are TRBV11-2 and TRBJ1-2; no firm D call. Germline CDR1 SGHAT, CDR2 FQNNGV. CDR3 length equals 18 residues. V was pared by 0 bases and J by 5 bases, with 22 bases between.

The chain links TRBV7-2 to TRBJ1-2; 8 bases are a match to TRBD1. The CDR3 contains 17 residues. V shed 7 bases and J 1 base; nucleotides not matched to a gene: 14. Germline V CDR1 and CDR2: SGHTA, FQGNSA. CDR3 sequence reads: CASTARQGPLLNYGYTF. The CDR3 nucleotides read TGTGCCAGCACCGCGCGACAGGGGCCCCTCCTTAACTATGGCTACACCTTC.

The gene calls are TRBV27 and TRBJ2-7, with D possibly matching TRBD1 (6 bases). This CDR3 is 14 amino acids long. V was trimmed by 5 bases and J by 3 bases, leaving 14 bases between them. Germline lookup yields CDR1 MNHEY and CDR2 SMNVEV (reference sequence). The CDR3 nucleotides are TGTGCCAGCAGTAGGGGAACAGGGCGCTACGAGCAGTACTTC. As protein: CASSRGTGRYEQYF.

This clonotype showed up just a few times. The V call is TRBV14, the J call TRBJ2-7; D unresolved. The V and J ends lost 0 bases and 0 bases respectively, with 6 bases between them. This CDR3 contains 14 residues. Germline CDR1 is SGHDN and CDR2 is FVKESK. CDR3 in DNA: TGTGCCAGCAGCCAAGATCAGGACTCCTACGAGCAGTACTTC. Its protein product is CASSQDQDSYEQYF.